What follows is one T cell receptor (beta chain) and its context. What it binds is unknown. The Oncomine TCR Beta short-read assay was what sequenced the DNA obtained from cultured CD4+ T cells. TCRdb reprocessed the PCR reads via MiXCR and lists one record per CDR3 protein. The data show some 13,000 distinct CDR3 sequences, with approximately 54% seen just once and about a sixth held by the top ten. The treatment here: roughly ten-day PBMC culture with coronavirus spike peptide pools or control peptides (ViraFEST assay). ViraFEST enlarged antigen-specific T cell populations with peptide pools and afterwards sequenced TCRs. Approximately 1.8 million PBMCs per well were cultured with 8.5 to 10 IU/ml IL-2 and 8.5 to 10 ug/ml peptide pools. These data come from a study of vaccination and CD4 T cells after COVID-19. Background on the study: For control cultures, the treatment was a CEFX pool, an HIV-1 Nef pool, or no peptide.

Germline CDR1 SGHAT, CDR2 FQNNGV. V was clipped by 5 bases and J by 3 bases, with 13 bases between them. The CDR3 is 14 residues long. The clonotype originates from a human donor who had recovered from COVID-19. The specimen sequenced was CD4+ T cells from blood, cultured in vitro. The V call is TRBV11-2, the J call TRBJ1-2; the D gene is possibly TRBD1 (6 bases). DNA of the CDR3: TGTGCCAGCAGCGCAATACAGGGTTACTATGGCTACACCTTC. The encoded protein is CASSAIQGYYGYTF.